The 27 T cell receptor beta chains listed next were all sequenced from one sample in a study of cytomegalovirus exposure and HLA in healthy donors. PCR employed 60 Vbeta and 13 Jbeta primers. Some clones are missing from TCRdb's copy, which holds only in-frame ones; the method was immunoSEQ multiplex PCR. Of about 240,000 clones detected, 82% appear once; the ten largest clones hold 4.5% to 6%. The sample taken for sequencing was PBMCs. The receptor source for this set is a woman aged 40 to 50 in good health and CMV-seropositive.

V gene TRBV6-6 combines with J gene TRBJ2-5; 7 bases line up with TRBD2. This CDR3 is 16 amino acids long. CDR1 is MNHNY, CDR2 SVGAGI, per germline (reference sequence). V shed 2 bases, J shed 5 bases, and the junction held 11 bases outside the gene matches. CDR3 DNA: TGTGCCAGCAGTTACGGCCAGGGCGTGGGAGGGGAGACCCAGTACTTC. Its protein product is CASSYGQGVGGETQYF.

The chain recombines TRBV4-3 with TRBJ2-5, with 11 bases fitting TRBD1. The CDR3 is 16 amino acids. J gave up 2 bases and V 0 bases, and 2 bases lay outside the gene matches. Germline loops: CDR1 LGHNA, CDR2 YSLEER. The CDR3, as DNA: TGCGCCAGCAGCCAAGACGGGACAGGGGGGCAAGAGACCCAGTACTTC. Translation: CASSQDGTGGQETQYF.

As concerns this clone: The sample contains more than one DNA sequence encoding this CDR3. The chain has TRBV30 and TRBJ2-3; D gene unclear. The V and J ends lost 1 base and 0 bases respectively, with 5 bases between them. The CDR3 sequence is 13 residues long. Germline loops: CDR1 GTSNPN, CDR2 SVGIG (reference sequence). The CDR3 nucleotides are TGTGCCTGGAGTGGCGGTAGCACAGATACGCAGTATTTT. Its protein product is CAWSGGSTDTQYF.

The V and J genes are TRBV19 and TRBJ2-5; D not certain. CDR3 length equals 11 residues. V lost 1 base, J lost 5 bases, and 2 bases lay in between. Germline CDR1 is LNHDA and CDR2 is SQIVND (reference sequence). The CDR3 protein is CASSIAETQYF. The CDR3 DNA follows: TGTGCCAGTAGTATAGCGGAGACCCAGTACTTC.

The chain carries TRBV6-1 and TRBJ1-1; D is possibly TRBD1 (5 bases). CDR3 length: 15 residues. V lost 4 bases and J lost 3, with 15 bases in between. Germline values: CDR1 MNHNS, CDR2 SASEGT. The CDR3 region is CASSGKGGADTEAFF. In DNA, the CDR3 is TGTGCCAGCAGTGGAAAGGGAGGGGCGGACACTGAAGCTTTCTTT.

This chain connects TRBV7-2 to TRBJ2-5; 7 nucleotides agree with TRBD1. The junction had 11 bases not matched to a gene; V was cut back by 5 bases and J by 8 bases. Germline loops: CDR1 SGHTA, CDR2 FQGNSA. The CDR3 runs to 14 residues. CDR3 bases: TGTGCCAGCAGCGCCCAACCCGACAGGGTAACCCAGTACTTC. Its protein is CASSAQPDRVTQYF.

The rearrangement links TRBV11-2 to TRBJ2-7; maybe TRBD1 (6 bases). This CDR3 is built from 17 residues. Germline CDR1 and CDR2: SGHAT and FQNNGV. The V and J ends lost 5 bases and 0 bases respectively, with 20 bases between them. The CDR3 bases are TGTGCCAGCAGCCTACTGACAGGAACCCCCCTCTCCTACGAGCAGTACTTC. It translates to CASSLLTGTPLSYEQYF.

This chain joins TRBV9 and TRBJ1-2; the match to TRBD1 covers 8 bases. Trimming at V came to 3 bases and at J to 7 bases, leaving 11 bases not matched to a gene. Germline V gene sequence: CDR1 SGDLS, CDR2 YYNGEE. This CDR3 is 15 amino acids long. The CDR3 spells CASSAVASQGAGYTF. Here the CDR3 DNA reads TGTGCCAGCAGCGCTGTAGCATCCCAGGGGGCTGGCTACACCTTC. Full variable domain (remainder filled in from reference TRBV9 and TRBJ1-2): DSGVTQTPKHLITATGQRVTLRCSPRSGDLSVYWYQQSLDQGLQFLIQYYNGEERAKGNILERFSAQQFPDLHSELNLSSLELGDSALYFCASSAVASQGAGYTFGSGTRLTVV.

The chain carries TRBV6-5 and TRBJ2-3, with 9 bases matching TRBD2. Germline-derived CDR1 and CDR2 are MNHEY and SVGAGI. There are 13 residues in the CDR3. The V gene end was trimmed by 7 bases and the J gene end by 6 bases; junction bases not matched to a gene: 5. The CDR3 here is CASKAGGSDTQYF. The CDR3 DNA reads as TGTGCCAGCAAGGCGGGGGGGTCGGATACGCAGTATTTT.

The rearrangement uses TRBV2 and TRBJ2-7; TRBD1 is a possible D gene (5 bases). The CDR3 length is 16 residues. Germline V gene data show CDR1 as SNHLY and CDR2 as FYNNEI. The ends were cut back, 7 bases at V and 2 bases at J, with 21 bases in the middle. The CDR3 DNA sequence: TGTGCCAGCACCAAAGGAGACCCCCAGGGTGCCTACGAGCAGTACTTC. Its translation is CASTKGDPQGAYEQYF.

This clone showed up just a few times. The chain carries TRBV5-1 and TRBJ2-5; D perhaps matches TRBD2 (5 bases). CDR1 is SGHRS and CDR2 is YFSETQ in the germline V gene. This CDR3 region has 13 residues. Between the trimmed V and J ends, which lost 3 bases and 1 base, there was a span of 7 bases. CDR3 sequence reads: CASSSGVQETQYF. The CDR3, as DNA: TGCGCCAGCAGCTCCGGGGTCCAAGAGACCCAGTACTTC.

The V gene is TRBV7-9, the J gene TRBJ2-7, with TRBD2 as a possible D gene (6 bases). From germline, CDR1 is SEHNR and CDR2 FQNEAQ (reference sequence). The CDR3 has 12 amino acids. With 5 bases removed from V and 3 bases from J, the gap between germline ends came to 8 bases. CDR3 residues: CASSQDYYEQYF. CDR3 DNA sequence: TGTGCCAGCAGCCAGGACTACTACGAGCAGTACTTC.

The sample holds one count of this clone. V usage is TRBV11-2 and J usage is TRBJ1-5; D possibly corresponds to TRBD1 (6 bases). Germline assignment: CDR1 SGHAT and CDR2 FQNNGV. The CDR3 has 14 residues. Trimming shortened V by 5 bases and J by 4 bases, and 12 bases separated the two germline ends. CDR3 loop: CASSLGTGNQPQHF. The CDR3 nucleotides are TGTGCCAGCAGCCTAGGAACAGGGAATCAGCCCCAGCATTTT.

This clone was detected only a few times. The J gene is TRBJ2-5, the V gene TRBV5-4; TRBD2 matches 11 bases. The length of the CDR3 is 15 residues. V lost 3 bases, J lost 5 bases, and 6 bases stayed unmatched. The germline V gene has CDR1 SGHNT and CDR2 YYREEE (reference sequence). The CDR3 coding sequence is TGTGCCAGCAGCTCCTTAGCGGGAGGGGGTGAGACCCAGTACTTC. Translating it yields CASSSLAGGGETQYF.

This chain links TRBV9 with TRBJ1-3, with 8 bases fitting TRBD1. V was pared by 4 bases and J by 2 bases, with 5 bases of the junction left unmatched. Germline values: CDR1 SGDLS, CDR2 YYNGEE. This CDR3 has 15 amino acids. CDR3: CASSPPDRAGNTIYF. In DNA, the CDR3 is TGTGCCAGCAGCCCACCGGACAGGGCTGGAAACACCATATATTTT.

The rearrangement uses TRBV19 and TRBJ1-5, with D unresolved. The germline gives CDR1 LNHDA, CDR2 SQIVND (reference sequence). V was cut by 4 bases and J by 7 bases, with 8 bases left in between. The CDR3 is 12 residues long. The CDR3 nucleotides are TGTGCCAGTAGTAGCCTCCGGCAGCCCCAGCATTTT. It specifies CASSSLRQPQHF.

This rearrangement joins TRBV5-1 to TRBJ2-5, with 7 nucleotides matching TRBD2. J gave up 5 bases and V 4 bases, and 8 bases lay outside the gene matches. The CDR3 runs to 14 residues. Germline CDR1 reads SGHRS; CDR2 reads YFSETQ. CDR3 nucleotides: TGCGCCAGCAGCCCCAGCGGGATAGGGGAGACCCAGTACTTC. Its protein is CASSPSGIGETQYF.

The V call is TRBV2, the J call TRBJ1-5; D is unclear. This CDR3 contains 15 residues. The ends were cut back, 6 bases at V and 2 bases at J, with 14 bases in the middle. CDR1 SNHLY and CDR2 FYNNEI come from the germline V gene. The CDR3 spells CASSPHTKGNQPQHF. The CDR3 bases are TGTGCCAGCAGCCCACACACTAAGGGCAATCAGCCCCAGCATTTT.

This sequence joins TRBV29-1 and TRBJ2-7; 9 bases are a match to TRBD1. Trimming removed 6 bases from V and 5 bases from J; junction bases left unmatched: 2. The CDR3 covers 11 residues. Germline CDR1 SQVTM, CDR2 ANQGSEA. The CDR3 reads CSVDRGHEQYF. Written as DNA, the CDR3 is TGCAGCGTGGACAGGGGCCACGAGCAGTACTTC.

The rearrangement uses TRBV2 and TRBJ2-7; 9 bases are shared with TRBD1. Germline trimming cut 10 bases from V and 2 bases from J; bases unmatched to any gene: 6. The CDR3 contains 13 residues. Germline V lookup: CDR1 SNHLY, CDR2 FYNNEI. CDR3 protein: CATGWDRAYEQYF. CDR3 bases: TGTGCCACCGGGTGGGACAGGGCCTACGAGCAGTACTTC.

The chain is built from TRBV6-5 and TRBJ1-6; 8 positions match TRBD1. CDR1 and CDR2 from the germline V gene are MNHEY and SVGAGI. The V and J ends lost 0 bases and 5 bases, in that order; junction bases with no gene match: 3. The CDR3 runs to 16 residues. The DNA of the CDR3 is TGTGCCAGCAGTTACTCGTGGACAGGGAATAATTCACCCCTCCACTTT. It encodes CASSYSWTGNNSPLHF.

The CDR3 DNA reads as TGTGCCTGGACCCCAGGGGATAATGAAAAACTGTTTTTT. This sequence encodes CAWTPGDNEKLFF. This chain connects TRBV30 to TRBJ1-4, with D possibly being TRBD1 (6 bases). Germline-derived CDR1 and CDR2 are GTSNPN and SVGIG (reference sequence). Trimming left V 4 bases short and J 4 bases short, with 10 bases between. The CDR3 runs 13 residues.

This clone occurred a few times. In DNA, the CDR3 is TGTGCCAGCAGCTTTTCAGGGATAACTAATGAAAAACTGTTTTTT. Protein: CASSFSGITNEKLFF. This rearrangement joins TRBV7-2 to TRBJ1-4, with a possible D match to TRBD1 (5 bases). Germline V gene lookup returns CDR1 SGHTA and CDR2 FQGNSA. V was pared by 3 bases and J by 1 base, with 9 bases between. The CDR3 sequence is 15 residues long.

The V and J genes are TRBV6-6 and TRBJ1-1; maybe TRBD1 (5 bases). The V end lost 8 bases, the J end lost 1 base, and 20 bases lay between the germline ends. The CDR3 runs to 16 residues. The germline gives CDR1 MNHNY, CDR2 SVGAGI (reference sequence). CDR3 nucleotides: TGTGCCAGCTGTTGGGAGGGGCTGTATGGGAACACTGAAGCTTTCTTT. Translating gives CASCWEGLYGNTEAFF.

The chain recombines TRBV6-6 with TRBJ2-7; 9 positions agree with TRBD1. The junction had 9 bases not matched to a gene; V was cut back by 6 bases and J by 0 bases. This CDR3 spans 16 amino acids. Germline loops: CDR1 MNHNY, CDR2 SVGAGI (reference sequence). The CDR3, as DNA: TGTGCCAGCAGCCGTCCTCCGGGACAGGGCTCCTACGAGCAGTACTTC. Translating it yields CASSRPPGQGSYEQYF.

The rearrangement links TRBV6-1 to TRBJ2-2; 12 nucleotides align to TRBD2. Germline trimming cut 6 bases from V and 6 bases from J; bases unmatched to any gene: 2. Germline loops: CDR1 MNHNS, CDR2 SASEGT. This CDR3 has 14 residues. Here the CDR3 DNA reads TGTGCCAGCAGGCGACTAGCGGGGGCCGGGGAGCTGTTTTTT. Translation gives CASRRLAGAGELFF.

The sample holds a few counts of this clone. This rearrangement joins TRBV5-1 to TRBJ2-1; D remains ambiguous. Germline V lookup: CDR1 SGHRS, CDR2 YFSETQ. The CDR3 extends over 14 amino acids. The V and J ends lost 3 bases and 5 bases respectively, with 12 bases between them. CDR3 DNA sequence: TGCGCCAGCAGCTCTTTGACTGGCCACAATGAGCAGTTCTTC. Translated: CASSSLTGHNEQFF.